Below are 18 T cell receptor beta chains sequenced from a single sample in a study of cytomegalovirus exposure and HLA in healthy donors. Primers included in the PCR were 60 Vbeta and 13 Jbeta primers. Libraries were prepared by immunoSEQ multiplex PCR; TCRdb keeps only in-frame clonotypes and omits some of them. The sample gives some 150,000 clones, less than 65% of which show up once; over 2.5% is in the top ten. Material: PBMCs. Receptor source: a woman in her 30s in good health and CMV-seropositive.

The V and J genes are TRBV27 and TRBJ1-1; unclear D gene. CDR3 length: 13 amino acids. CDR1 and CDR2 from the germline V gene are MNHEY and SMNVEV (reference sequence). V was cut by 5 bases and J by 6 bases, with 13 bases left in between. CDR3 DNA: TGTGCCAGCAGTCAAGCTCTCTGGTCTGAAGCTTTCTTT. It translates to CASSQALWSEAFF.

CDR3: CASSQAGQGGSNQPQHF. In nucleotides, the CDR3 is TGTGCCAGCAGCCAGGCCGGACAGGGCGGGAGCAATCAGCCCCAGCATTTT. The chain combines TRBV4-2 with TRBJ1-5, with 8 positions matching TRBD1. This CDR3 comprises 17 residues. J gave up 1 base and V 3 bases, and 8 bases lay outside the gene matches. Germline lookup yields CDR1 LGHNA and CDR2 YNFKEQ.

The chain employs TRBV11-2 and TRBJ2-3, with TRBD2 identical over 10 bases. The CDR3 totals 15 residues. Losses at the gene ends were 6 bases for V and 6 bases for J; bases not matched to a gene: 9. Germline lookup yields CDR1 SGHAT and CDR2 FQNNGV. The CDR3 region has the DNA TGTGCCAGCAGACCGAGCGGGAGGGCCTCCGATACGCAGTATTTT. This encodes CASRPSGRASDTQYF.

Here the CDR3 reads CASSPTTSQETQYF. The CDR3 region has the DNA TGCGCCAGCAGCCCAACGACAAGCCAAGAGACCCAGTACTTC. The genes are TRBV5-1 and TRBJ2-5; D is uncertain. This CDR3 comprises 14 residues. Germline loops: CDR1 SGHRS, CDR2 YFSETQ. Trimming removed 4 bases at V and 1 base at J, with 11 bases between.

This clone was observed a single time. The V call is TRBV30, the J call TRBJ1-5, with 7 bases that match TRBD1. Germline-derived CDR1 and CDR2 are GTSNPN and SVGIG (reference sequence). The CDR3 length is 13 residues. V shed 4 bases, J shed 3 bases, and the junction held 3 bases outside the gene matches. The CDR3 spells CAWTGGVNQPQHF. Written as DNA, the CDR3 is TGTGCCTGGACAGGGGGAGTCAATCAGCCCCAGCATTTT.

The table lists this clone with a count of one. The CDR3 loop is CASSPGLAGSEQFF. The CDR3 DNA sequence: TGTGCCAGCAGCCCGGGACTAGCGGGAAGTGAGCAGTTCTTC. The chain uses TRBV11-2 and TRBJ2-1; 13 bases agree with TRBD2. The V and J ends lost 5 bases and 9 bases, in that order; junction bases with no gene match: 4. The CDR3 extends over 14 amino acids. Germline V gene lookup returns CDR1 SGHAT and CDR2 FQNNGV.

This chain connects TRBV4-2 to TRBJ2-1; 13 nucleotides match TRBD2. The germline V gene has CDR1 LGHNA and CDR2 YNFKEQ. CDR3 length: 16 amino acids. With 2 bases clipped from V and 7 bases from J, the junction kept 5 bases outside the gene matches. The DNA of the CDR3 is TGTGCCAGCAGCCAACTAACTAGCGGGAGGGGAAATGAGCAGTTCTTC. The encoded protein is CASSQLTSGRGNEQFF.

This sequence joins TRBV19 and TRBJ2-3; 9 positions match TRBD2. The germline V gene has CDR1 LNHDA and CDR2 SQIVND (reference sequence). The CDR3 has 16 residues. V dropped 3 bases and J dropped 6; count of bases not matched to a gene: 10. In DNA form, the CDR3 reads TGTGCCAGTAGTATCGGAGCGGGAGGCTCGAGGGATACGCAGTATTTT. Its translation is CASSIGAGGSRDTQYF.

This clone was counted between two and nine times. The J gene is TRBJ2-2, the V gene TRBV15; perhaps TRBD2 as D (5 bases). There are 14 residues in the CDR3. V lost 4 bases and J lost 5, with 11 bases in between. Germline CDR1 is LNHNV and CDR2 is YYDKDF (reference sequence). CDR3 nucleotide sequence: TGTGCCACCAGCATTAACCGAGGGACCGGGGAGCTGTTTTTT. Protein product: CATSINRGTGELFF.

This clone was counted only a few times. The rearrangement joins TRBV9 to TRBJ2-2; D is undetermined. Trimming stripped 0 bases from V and 7 bases from J, with 4 bases between. Germline V CDR1 and CDR2: SGDLS, YYNGEE. This CDR3 contains 12 residues. CDR3 coding DNA: TGTGCCAGCAGCGTAGTCGGCGGGGAGCTGTTTTTT. As protein: CASSVVGGELFF. Variable domain in full (rest from reference TRBV9 and TRBJ2-2): DSGVTQTPKHLITATGQRVTLRCSPRSGDLSVYWYQQSLDQGLQFLIQYYNGEERAKGNILERFSAQQFPDLHSELNLSSLELGDSALYFCASSVVGGELFFGEGSRLTVL.

The chain links TRBV10-3 to TRBJ2-5, with 10 bases identical to TRBD1. With the DNA end fitting TRBJ2-7 better, the J assignment may be wrong. CDR1 and CDR2 from the germline V gene are ENHRY and SYGVKD. The CDR3 runs to 15 residues. CDR3 in DNA: TGTGCCATCAGTAGGGGACAGGGGCACTCCTACGAGCAGTACTTC. Its translation: CAISRGQGHSYEQYF.

The rearrangement uses TRBV15 and TRBJ1-1; 7 nucleotides align to TRBD1. Losses at the gene ends were 0 bases for V and 1 base for J; bases not matched to a gene: 20. The length of the CDR3 is 21 residues. Germline-derived CDR1 and CDR2 are LNHNV and YYDKDF (reference sequence). The CDR3 is CATSREDFRDSRTWENTEAFF. In DNA, the CDR3 is TGTGCCACCAGCAGAGAAGATTTCCGGGACAGCCGTACATGGGAGAACACTGAAGCTTTCTTT. Full variable domain (remainder filled in from reference TRBV15 and TRBJ1-1): DAMVIQNPRYQVTQFGKPVTLSCSQTLNHNVMYWYQQKSSQAPKLLFHYYDKDFNNEADTPDNFQSRRPNTSFCFLDIRSPGLGDTAMYLCATSREDFRDSRTWENTEAFFGQGTRLTVV.

This clone came up a few times. CDR3 bases: TGTGCCATCAGTGAGTCAGAAGCGATGTTCTCCTACAATGAGCAGTTCTTC. Its protein is CAISESEAMFSYNEQFF. The chain joins TRBV10-3 to TRBJ2-1; D uncertain. Germline V CDR1 and CDR2: ENHRY, SYGVKD. The germline V and J ends were trimmed by 0 bases and 0 bases, with 12 bases remaining between them. The CDR3 consists of 17 residues.

This clone was detected only once. The V call is TRBV13, the J call TRBJ2-2, with 8 bases aligning to TRBD2. Looked up from germline, CDR1 is PRHDT and CDR2 is FYEKMQ (reference sequence). The junction had 7 bases not matched to a gene; V was cut back by 3 bases and J by 7 bases. The CDR3 has 15 residues. The CDR3: CASSFSGTSGGELFF. The CDR3 nucleotides read TGTGCCAGCAGCTTCTCCGGGACTAGTGGCGGGGAGCTGTTTTTT.

The rearrangement links TRBV9 to TRBJ1-2; TRBD1 is a possible D gene (5 bases). Germline V gene sequence: CDR1 SGDLS, CDR2 YYNGEE. The CDR3 runs to 15 residues. Deletions cut 0 bases from V and 5 bases from J, with 14 bases between. DNA of the CDR3: TGTGCCAGCAGCGTAGTTGGGGCACCCATTTATGGCTACACCTTC. This translates into CASSVVGAPIYGYTF.

This clone was seen just once. The V call is TRBV18, the J call TRBJ2-2; TRBD2 matches at 12 bases. Germline V gives CDR1 KGHSH, CDR2 LQKENI. CDR3 length: 17 residues. Germline trimming cut 3 bases from V and 2 bases from J; bases unmatched to any gene: 4. In DNA form, the CDR3 reads TGTGCCAGCTCACCGGCGGGACTAGCGGGTAACACCGGGGAGCTGTTTTTT. It translates to CASSPAGLAGNTGELFF.

This CDR3 is CATRELELRDEQYF. The CDR3, as DNA: TGTGCCACACGAGAGTTGGAGCTTCGGGACGAGCAGTACTTC. The chain couples TRBV10-3 to TRBJ2-7; no reliable D call. This CDR3 region has 14 residues. Deletions cut 10 bases from V and 5 bases from J, with 21 bases between. Looked up from germline, CDR1 is ENHRY and CDR2 is SYGVKD.

This chain connects TRBV6-5 to TRBJ2-3; 9 nucleotides match TRBD1. The CDR3 sequence is 14 residues long. Germline loops: CDR1 MNHEY, CDR2 SVGAGI. V shed 6 bases and J 6 bases; nucleotides not matched to a gene: 7. Written as DNA, the CDR3 is TGTGCCAGCAGCCACAGGGGGCCGGGGGATACGCAGTATTTT. This sequence encodes CASSHRGPGDTQYF.